This T cell receptor (beta chain) was observed in a study of identical twins. Overall study results and limits: Weaker excess twin sharing was observed in beta out-of-frame sequences. Analyses of zero insertions could, in part, be confounded by invariant MAIT and iNKT cells.

The CDR3 extends over 15 amino acids. Turning to this clonotype: What it recognizes is unknown. At one of its ends the junction is not consistent with the germline gene, which may arise from a read error.

TCRdb redid the calling of the 5' RACE reads with MiXCR, one entry per CDR3 protein. The repertoire includes approximately 1.8 million distinct CDR3 sequences, roughly 35% of them detected once, and approximately 0.25% sits in the top ten. Sample: cord blood. The receptor's source is a newborn girl in good health. The J gene is TRBJ2-3, the V gene TRBV12-3 or TRBV12-4, with D possibly TRBD1 on 5 matching bases. CDR3 coding DNA: TGTGCCAGCAGTTTAACAGGATCTAGAGCAGATACGCAGTATTTC. This sequence encodes CASSLTGSRADTQYF.